This T cell receptor (beta chain) is from a study of T cell repertoires in cytomegalovirus infection. Study context: Use of recently identified HLA-C-restricted and well-studied HLA-B-restricted CMV epitopes was part of the study. Signatures in public TCR beta sequences pointed to both CMV infection and matching HLA type.

This clonotype was seen ten or more times. What it recognizes is unknown. TCRdb re-derived calls from the reads in MiXCR, one entry per CDR3 protein. The table records approximately 730,000 distinct CDR3 sequences, about 33% of them present only once. General study results and limits: There were carriers of CMV plus the relevant HLA, and cumulative public TCR beta family frequency identified them. Across the ex vivo response, the dominant clonotypes were HLA-C-restricted CMV-specific TCR beta clonotypes.

Trimming left V 8 bases short and J 5 bases short, with 17 bases between. The CDR3 is 14 residues long. Germline-derived CDR1 and CDR2 are SGHVS and FQNEAQ. This receptor was obtained from a human donor in good health (CMV status not recorded). Some clones in this sample may be carry-over from other donors' samples. This sequence joins TRBV7-8 and TRBJ2-3; D tentatively reads TRBD1 or TRBD2 (5 bases each). Sequenced material: cultured PBMCs, taken from culture after CMV antigen stimulation. The CDR3 sequence is CASADTPGGDTQYF. CDR3 coding DNA: TGTGCCAGCGCGGACACACCTGGGGGAGATACGCAGTATTTT.